This T cell receptor (beta chain) was found in a study of cytomegalovirus exposure and HLA in healthy donors (dated by TCRdb to 2016 to 2017). Regarding the complete study: The roughly 670 repertoires of the first cohort and the approximately 110 validation repertoires were produced on the same platform, according to a later analysis. In addition to the first cohort of 666 subjects, a separate validation cohort of approximately 110 different subjects was used. The study was designed to test whether signatures of past pathogen exposure could be identified by cataloging public T cell receptors. The study combined high-throughput TCR immunosequencing, statistical association of individual TCRs with disease status, and machine learning to predict cytomegalovirus infection status. What the authors observed across the whole study: A later analysis had no HLA typing for the validation cohort, so co-occurrence there was scored across all 110 or so repertoires. The study gave a list of under 200 TCR beta chains associated with cytomegalovirus. The classifier was reported to diagnose cytomegalovirus status with high specificity and sensitivity in both the original and validation cohorts. While some public TCRs were present in many individuals, most TCR sequences turned up only very rarely across donors. Of the cluster scores, roughly 95% were above 0 in a later analysis, which found that TCRs clustered in the first cohort also tended to co-occur in the 120 or so validation repertoires. The authors suggested that the approach could potentially be generalized to other disease states and immunological phenotypes. In vitro tests confirmed that a few of the cytomegalovirus-associated TCR beta chains recognize cytomegalovirus antigens.

The donors were included in the validation cohort of around 120 subjects, a group kept apart from the approximately 650-subject first cohort. CDR1 SGDLS and CDR2 YYNGEE were looked up in the germline V gene. Including cysteine and phenylalanine, the CDR3 has 14 amino acids. The entry retains the CDR3 DNA only, 42 bases that are in frame from base 1. V is pared back by 5 bases and J by 5 bases, with 13 bases lying between the germline termini. Library method: the immunoSEQ multiplex PCR assay. In the authors' own workflow: A statistical classification framework was developed to diagnose cytomegalovirus status using the catalog of TCR beta chain sequences. Held by TCRdb, this immuneACCESS table contains in-frame sequences only and omits some clones. Under half of the omission traces to an unresolved V gene where checked; the cause of the rest is unknown. From that table come the V and J calls and clone size; the DNA was used to work out D and trimming. Within this sample are 45,000 to 65,000 clones, with approximately 89% of them counted one time only. Of the sample, roughly 8.4% is held by the ten largest clones.

About this clone itself: What this receptor recognizes is not known. Base-call qualities are not available, and no considerably larger clone is one nucleotide away.

The material sequenced was PBMCs. The rearranged chain carries TRBV9 and TRBJ1-4; no D gene is confidently identified. The clonotype originates from a woman under 30 in good health and CMV-seropositive. The nucleotides are TGTGCCAGCAGTCGGGGATCGTGGAATGAAAAACTGTTTTTT. This sequence encodes CASSRGSWNEKLFF.